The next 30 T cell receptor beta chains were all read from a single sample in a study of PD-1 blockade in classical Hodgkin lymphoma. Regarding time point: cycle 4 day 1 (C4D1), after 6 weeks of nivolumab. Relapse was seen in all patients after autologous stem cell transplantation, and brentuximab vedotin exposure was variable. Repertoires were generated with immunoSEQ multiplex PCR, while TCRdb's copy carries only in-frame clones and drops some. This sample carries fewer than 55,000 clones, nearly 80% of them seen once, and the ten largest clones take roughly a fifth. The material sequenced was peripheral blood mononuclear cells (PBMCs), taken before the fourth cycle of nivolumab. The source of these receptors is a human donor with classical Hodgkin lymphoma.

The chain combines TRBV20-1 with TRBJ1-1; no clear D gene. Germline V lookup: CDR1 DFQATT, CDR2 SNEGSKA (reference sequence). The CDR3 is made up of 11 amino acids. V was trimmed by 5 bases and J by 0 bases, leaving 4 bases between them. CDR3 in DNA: TGCAGTGCTGTGATGAACACTGAAGCTTTCTTT. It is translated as CSAVMNTEAFF.

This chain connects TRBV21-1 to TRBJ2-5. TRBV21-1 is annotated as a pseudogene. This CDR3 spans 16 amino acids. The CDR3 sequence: CASSNGYRPYQETQYF. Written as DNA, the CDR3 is TGTGCCAGCAGCAACGGCTACCGACCGTACCAAGAGACCCAGTACTTC.

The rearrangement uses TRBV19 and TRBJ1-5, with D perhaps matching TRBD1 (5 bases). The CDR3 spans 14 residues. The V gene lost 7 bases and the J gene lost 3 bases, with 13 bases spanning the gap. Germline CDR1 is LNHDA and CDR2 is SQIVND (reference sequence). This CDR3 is CASTTGRPNQPQHF. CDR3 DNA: TGTGCCAGTACCACGGGACGGCCCAATCAGCCCCAGCATTTT.

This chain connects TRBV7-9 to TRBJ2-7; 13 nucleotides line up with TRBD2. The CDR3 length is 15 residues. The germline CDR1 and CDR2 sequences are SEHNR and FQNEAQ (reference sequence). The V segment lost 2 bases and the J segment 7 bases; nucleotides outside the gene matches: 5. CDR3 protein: CASSLQLAGGAEQYF. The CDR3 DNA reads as TGTGCCAGCAGCTTACAACTAGCGGGGGGGGCGGAGCAGTACTTC. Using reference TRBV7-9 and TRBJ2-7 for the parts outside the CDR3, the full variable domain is DTGVSQNPRHKITKRGQNVTFRCDPISEHNRLYWYRQTLGQGPEFLTYFQNEAQLEKSRLLSDRFSAERPKGSFSTLEIQRTEQGDSAMYLCASSLQLAGGAEQYFGPGTRLTVT.

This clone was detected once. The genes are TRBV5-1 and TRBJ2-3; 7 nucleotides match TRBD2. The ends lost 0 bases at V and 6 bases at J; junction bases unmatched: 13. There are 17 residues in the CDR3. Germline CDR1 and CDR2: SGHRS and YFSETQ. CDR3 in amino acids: CASSLAGGRMRGDTQYF. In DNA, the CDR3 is TGCGCCAGCAGCTTGGCGGGCGGGCGGATGCGGGGGGATACGCAGTATTTT.

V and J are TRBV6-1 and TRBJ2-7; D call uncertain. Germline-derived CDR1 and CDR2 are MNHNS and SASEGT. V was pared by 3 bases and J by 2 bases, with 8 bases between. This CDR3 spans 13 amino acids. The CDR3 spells CASSEGLTYEQYF. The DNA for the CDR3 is TGTGCCAGCAGTGAGGGTCTAACCTACGAGCAGTACTTC.

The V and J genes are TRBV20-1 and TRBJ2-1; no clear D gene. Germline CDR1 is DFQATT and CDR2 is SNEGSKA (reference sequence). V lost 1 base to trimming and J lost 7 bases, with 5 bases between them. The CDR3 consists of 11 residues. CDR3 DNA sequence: TGCAGTGCTAGAGGGCGTAATGAGCAGTTCTTC. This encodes CSARGRNEQFF.

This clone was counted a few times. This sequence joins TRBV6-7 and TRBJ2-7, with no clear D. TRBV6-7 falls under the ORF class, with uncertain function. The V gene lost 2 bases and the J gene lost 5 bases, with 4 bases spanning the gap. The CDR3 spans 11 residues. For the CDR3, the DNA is TGTGCCAGCAGTTACACCCACGAGCAGTACTTC. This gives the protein CASSYTHEQYF.

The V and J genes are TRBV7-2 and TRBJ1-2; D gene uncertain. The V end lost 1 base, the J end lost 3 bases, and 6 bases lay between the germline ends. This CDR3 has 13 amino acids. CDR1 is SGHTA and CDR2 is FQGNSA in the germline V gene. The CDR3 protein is CASSLGTDYGYTF. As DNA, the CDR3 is TGTGCCAGCAGCTTAGGAACAGACTATGGCTACACCTTC.

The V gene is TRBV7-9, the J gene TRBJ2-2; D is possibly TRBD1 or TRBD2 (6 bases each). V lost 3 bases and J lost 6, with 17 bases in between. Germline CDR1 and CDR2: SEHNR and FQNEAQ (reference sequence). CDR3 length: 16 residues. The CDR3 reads CASSFSEGGSAGELFF. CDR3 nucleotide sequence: TGTGCCAGCAGCTTTAGCGAAGGGGGGTCCGCCGGGGAGCTGTTTTTT.

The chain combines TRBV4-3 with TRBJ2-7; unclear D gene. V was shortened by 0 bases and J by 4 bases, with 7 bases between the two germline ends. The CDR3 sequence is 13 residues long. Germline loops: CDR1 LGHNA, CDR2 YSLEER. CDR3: CASSQDWSYEQYF. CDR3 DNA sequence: TGCGCCAGCAGCCAAGATTGGAGTTACGAGCAGTACTTC.

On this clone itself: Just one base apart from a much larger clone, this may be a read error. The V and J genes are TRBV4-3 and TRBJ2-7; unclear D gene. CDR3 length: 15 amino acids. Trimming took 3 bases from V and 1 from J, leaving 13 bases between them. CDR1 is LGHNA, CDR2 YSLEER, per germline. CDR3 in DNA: TGCGCCAGCAGCCAGCCTGACGGTGATTCCTACGAGCAGTACTTC. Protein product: CASSQPDGDSYEQYF.

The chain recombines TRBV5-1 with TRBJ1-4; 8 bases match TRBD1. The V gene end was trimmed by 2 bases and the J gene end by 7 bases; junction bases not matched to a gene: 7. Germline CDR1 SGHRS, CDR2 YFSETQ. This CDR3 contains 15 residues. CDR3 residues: CASSFGDRNFEKLFF. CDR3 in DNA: TGCGCCAGCAGCTTCGGGGACAGGAACTTTGAAAAACTGTTTTTT.

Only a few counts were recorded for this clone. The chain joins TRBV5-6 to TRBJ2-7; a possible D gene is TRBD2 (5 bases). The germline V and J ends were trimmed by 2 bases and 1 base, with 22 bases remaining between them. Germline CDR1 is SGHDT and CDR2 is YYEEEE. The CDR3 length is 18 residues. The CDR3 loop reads CASSLIIPQRPVSYEQYF. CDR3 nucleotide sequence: TGTGCCAGCAGCTTAATCATCCCTCAGCGGCCGGTGTCCTACGAGCAGTACTTC. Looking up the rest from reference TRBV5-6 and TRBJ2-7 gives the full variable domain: DAGVTQSPTHLIKTRGQQVTLRCSPKSGHDTVSWYQQALGQGPQFIFQYYEEEERQRGNFPDRFSGHQFPNYSSELNVNALLLGDSALYLCASSLIIPQRPVSYEQYFGPGTRLTVT.

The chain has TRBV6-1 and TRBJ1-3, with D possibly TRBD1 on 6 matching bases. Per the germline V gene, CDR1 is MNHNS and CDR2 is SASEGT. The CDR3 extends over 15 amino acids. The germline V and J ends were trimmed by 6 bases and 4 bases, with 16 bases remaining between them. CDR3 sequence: CASSQPTGKGNTIYF. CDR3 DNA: TGTGCCAGCAGCCAACCTACAGGGAAAGGAAACACCATATATTTT.

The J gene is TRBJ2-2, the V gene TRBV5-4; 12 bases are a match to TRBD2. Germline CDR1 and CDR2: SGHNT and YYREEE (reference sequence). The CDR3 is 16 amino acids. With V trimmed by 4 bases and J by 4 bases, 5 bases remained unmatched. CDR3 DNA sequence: TGTGCCAGCAGCCCTAGCGGGGGGGCCACCACCGGGGAGCTGTTTTTT. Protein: CASSPSGGATTGELFF.

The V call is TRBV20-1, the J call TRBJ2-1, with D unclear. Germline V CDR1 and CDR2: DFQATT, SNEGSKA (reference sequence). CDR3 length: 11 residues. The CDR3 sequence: CSATSYNEQFF. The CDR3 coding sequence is TGCAGCGCGACCTCCTACAATGAGCAGTTCTTC.

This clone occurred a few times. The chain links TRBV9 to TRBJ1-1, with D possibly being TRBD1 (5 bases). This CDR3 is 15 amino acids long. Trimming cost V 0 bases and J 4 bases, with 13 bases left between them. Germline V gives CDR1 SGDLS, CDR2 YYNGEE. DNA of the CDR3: TGTGCCAGCAGCGTAGAGGGACGGAAATCCACTGAAGCTTTCTTT. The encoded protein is CASSVEGRKSTEAFF.

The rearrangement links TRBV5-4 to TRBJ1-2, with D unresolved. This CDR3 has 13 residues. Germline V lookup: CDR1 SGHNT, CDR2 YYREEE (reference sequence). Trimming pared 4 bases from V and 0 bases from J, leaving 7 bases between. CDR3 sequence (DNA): TGTGCCAGCAGCCACACCTCTAACTATGGCTACACCTTC. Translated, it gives CASSHTSNYGYTF.

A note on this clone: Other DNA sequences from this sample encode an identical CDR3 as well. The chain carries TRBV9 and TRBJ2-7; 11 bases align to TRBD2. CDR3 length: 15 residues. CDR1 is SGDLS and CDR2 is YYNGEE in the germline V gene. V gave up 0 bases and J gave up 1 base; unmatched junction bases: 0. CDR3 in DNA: TGTGCCAGCAGCGTAGGACTAGCGGGATCCTACGAGCAGTACTTC. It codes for CASSVGLAGSYEQYF. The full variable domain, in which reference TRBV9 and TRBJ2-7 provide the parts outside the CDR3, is DSGVTQTPKHLITATGQRVTLRCSPRSGDLSVYWYQQSLDQGLQFLIQYYNGEERAKGNILERFSAQQFPDLHSELNLSSLELGDSALYFCASSVGLAGSYEQYFGPGTRLTVT.

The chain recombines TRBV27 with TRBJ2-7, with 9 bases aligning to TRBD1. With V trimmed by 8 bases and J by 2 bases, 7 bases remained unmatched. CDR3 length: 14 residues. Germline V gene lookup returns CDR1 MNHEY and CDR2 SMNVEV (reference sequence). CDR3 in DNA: TGTGCCAGCGGAACCGGGACAGGGACCTACGAGCAGTACTTC. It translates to CASGTGTGTYEQYF.

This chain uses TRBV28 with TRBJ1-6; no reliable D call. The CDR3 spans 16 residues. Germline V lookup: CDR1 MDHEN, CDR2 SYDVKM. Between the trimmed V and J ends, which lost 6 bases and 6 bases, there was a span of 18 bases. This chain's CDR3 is CASREPAGLRNSPLHF. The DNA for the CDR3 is TGTGCCAGCAGAGAACCGGCAGGCCTTCGTAATTCACCCCTCCACTTT.

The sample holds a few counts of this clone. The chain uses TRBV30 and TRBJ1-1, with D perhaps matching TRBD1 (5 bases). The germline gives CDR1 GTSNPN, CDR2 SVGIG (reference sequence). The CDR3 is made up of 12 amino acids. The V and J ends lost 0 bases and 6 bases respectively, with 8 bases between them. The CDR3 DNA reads TGTGCCTGGAGTGTAGGGACGGCTGAAGCTTTCTTT. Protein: CAWSVGTAEAFF.

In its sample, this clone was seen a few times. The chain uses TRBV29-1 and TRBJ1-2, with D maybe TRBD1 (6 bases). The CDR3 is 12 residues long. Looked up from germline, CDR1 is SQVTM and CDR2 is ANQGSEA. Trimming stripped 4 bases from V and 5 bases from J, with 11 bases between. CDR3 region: CSVVGQGYGYTF. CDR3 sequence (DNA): TGCAGCGTTGTAGGGCAGGGGTATGGCTACACCTTC. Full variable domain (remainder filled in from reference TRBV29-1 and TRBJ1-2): SAVISQKPSRDICQRGTSLTIQCQVDSQVTMMFWYRQQPGQSLTLIATANQGSEATYESGFVIDKFPISRPNLTFSTLTVSNMSPEDSSIYLCSVVGQGYGYTFGSGTRLTVV.

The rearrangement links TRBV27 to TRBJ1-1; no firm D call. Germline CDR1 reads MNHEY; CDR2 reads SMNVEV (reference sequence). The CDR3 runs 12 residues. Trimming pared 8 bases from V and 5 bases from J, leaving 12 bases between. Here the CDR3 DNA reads TGTGCCAGCGGACCCAGAAGGACTGAAGCTTTCTTT. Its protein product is CASGPRRTEAFF.

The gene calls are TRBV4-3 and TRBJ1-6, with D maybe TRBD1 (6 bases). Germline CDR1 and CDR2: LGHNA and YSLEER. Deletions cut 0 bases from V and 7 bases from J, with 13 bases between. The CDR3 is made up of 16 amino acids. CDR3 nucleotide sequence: TGCGCCAGCAGCCAAGATGGGGCAGGGGAAAATTCACCCCTCCACTTT. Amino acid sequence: CASSQDGAGENSPLHF.

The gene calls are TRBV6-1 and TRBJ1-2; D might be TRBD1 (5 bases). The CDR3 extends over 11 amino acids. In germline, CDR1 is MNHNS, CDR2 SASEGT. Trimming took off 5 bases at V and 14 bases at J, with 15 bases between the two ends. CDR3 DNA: TGTGCCAGCAGTTACCTCAGGGCTTGGACCTTC. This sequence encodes CASSYLRAWTF.

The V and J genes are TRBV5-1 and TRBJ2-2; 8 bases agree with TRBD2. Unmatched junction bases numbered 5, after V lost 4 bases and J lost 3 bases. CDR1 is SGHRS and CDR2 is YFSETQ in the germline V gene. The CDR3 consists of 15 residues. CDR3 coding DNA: TGCGCCAGCAGCCTCGCAGCGGGGGACACCGGGGAGCTGTTTTTT. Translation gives CASSLAAGDTGELFF.

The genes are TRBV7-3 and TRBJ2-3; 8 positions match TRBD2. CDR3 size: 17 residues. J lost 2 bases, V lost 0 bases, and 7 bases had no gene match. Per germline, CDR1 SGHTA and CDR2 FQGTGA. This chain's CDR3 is CASSLTSAGGLTDTQYF. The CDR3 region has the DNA TGTGCCAGCAGCTTAACCAGTGCGGGGGGCCTCACAGATACGCAGTATTTT.

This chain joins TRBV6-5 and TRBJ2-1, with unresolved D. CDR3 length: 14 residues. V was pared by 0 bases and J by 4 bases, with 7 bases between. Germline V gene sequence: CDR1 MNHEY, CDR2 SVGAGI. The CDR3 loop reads CASSYSSLYNEQFF. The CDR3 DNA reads TGTGCCAGCAGTTACTCATCTCTTTACAATGAGCAGTTCTTC.